A selection of T cell receptor beta chains follows, all from one sample in a study of blood T cells in healthy people across ages. TCRdb re-called the 5' RACE reads through MiXCR, storing one row per CDR3 protein. The sample gives around 1,900,000 distinct CDR3 sequences, about 39% of which show up once; roughly 24% is in the top ten. Sequenced material: blood. The receptors originated from a human donor in good health. Both conserved end residues are part of each CDR3. Each record gives: V gene, clone size, J gene, D gene, CDR3 protein, CDR3 DNA. D genes are given only for firm matches. A clone size is listed for some rows: how often the clone was seen (once, few, many), or a class if it is expanded.

TRBV18	.	TRBJ2-1	.	CAIVPSQSYNEQFF	TGTGCCATTGTCCCGAGCCAGTCCTACAATGAGCAGTTCTTC
TRBV7-2	.	TRBJ2-3	TRBD1	CASSRTGDGTQYF	TGTGCCAGCAGCCGAACAGGGGATGGTACGCAGTATTTT
TRBV12-3/TRBV12-4	few	TRBJ2-3	TRBD2	CASSPSLADTTDTQYF	TGTGCCAGCAGTCCGTCCCTAGCGGATACCACAGATACGCAGTATTTT
TRBV24-1	.	TRBJ2-7	TRBD2	CATSDSSSSGGTYEQYF	TGTGCCACCAGTGATTCATCTTCGAGCGGGGGTACCTACGAGCAGTACTTC
TRBV7-8	few	TRBJ1-6	TRBD1	CASSLKRDRPNSPLHF	TGTGCCAGCAGCTTAAAACGGGACAGGCCTAATTCACCCCTCCACTTT
TRBV20-1	once	TRBJ1-1	.	CSAKRGPVNTEAFF	TGCAGTGCCAAAAGAGGCCCGGTGAACACTGAAGCTTTCTTT
TRBV19	.	TRBJ2-7	.	CASRVRDGATYEQYF	TGTGCCAGTAGAGTTCGGGATGGGGCAACCTACGAGCAGTACTTC
TRBV7-2	few	TRBJ1-2	.	CASTLPSIHRTLNYGYTF	TGTGCCAGCACCCTTCCCTCCATTCACAGGACCCTTAACTATGGCTACACCTTC
TRBV30	few	TRBJ1-2	.	CACQEDSNYGYTF	TGTGCCTGCCAGGAGGACTCTAACTATGGCTACACCTTC
TRBV9	few	TRBJ2-3	.	CASSYAQITDTQYF	TGTGCCAGCAGCTACGCCCAAATCACAGATACGCAGTATTTT
TRBV10-3	.	TRBJ1-4	.	CAISESGTFELFF	TGTGCCATCAGTGAGTCGGGAACATTTGAACTGTTTTTT
TRBV30	few	TRBJ1-5	TRBD1	CAWQTGGNQPQHF	TGTGCCTGGCAGACAGGGGGGAATCAGCCCCAGCATTTT
TRBV11-3	.	TRBJ2-3	.	CASSQIQGTDTQYF	TGTGCCAGCAGCCAAATACAGGGCACAGATACGCAGTATTTT
TRBV4-3	few	TRBJ1-2	.	CASSQRQINYGYTF	TGCGCCAGCAGCCAGCGACAGATTAACTATGGCTACACCTTC
TRBV19	.	TRBJ1-1	.	CASSPNRVSGEAFF	TGTGCCAGTAGCCCGAACAGGGTTTCGGGTGAAGCTTTCTTT
TRBV7-2	.	TRBJ2-5	.	CASTIGGGQETQYF	TGTGCCAGCACCATAGGGGGGGGACAAGAGACCCAGTACTTC
TRBV7-2	.	TRBJ2-5	TRBD1	CASSFGQGAGETQYF	TGTGCCAGCAGCTTCGGGCAGGGGGCAGGGGAGACCCAGTACTTC
TRBV6-6	.	TRBJ1-1	.	CASSASYAAEAFF	TGTGCCAGCAGTGCGTCTTACGCGGCTGAAGCTTTCTTT
TRBV4-1	.	TRBJ2-7	.	CASSPTKTTALYEQYF	TGCGCCAGCAGCCCGACAAAGACGACAGCGCTCTACGAGCAGTACTTC
TRBV6-6	.	TRBJ2-1	TRBD2	CASSRRTSGEAGNEQFF	TGTGCCAGCAGTCGCCGGACTAGCGGGGAGGCAGGTAATGAGCAGTTCTTC
TRBV24-1	.	TRBJ1-2	.	CATSGIGAPRDGYTF	TGTGCCACCAGTGGCATAGGAGCTCCTCGGGATGGCTACACCTTC
TRBV6-5	once	TRBJ2-3	.	CASSYSLAAGTQYF	TGTGCCAGCAGTTACTCTTTAGCCGCAGGTACGCAGTATTTT
TRBV29-1	many	TRBJ1-2	TRBD1	CSARTGRPGGYTF	TGCAGCGCCCGGACAGGGAGGCCGGGTGGCTACACCTTC
TRBV7-2	.	TRBJ2-7	TRBD1	CASSLTGEYEQYF	TGTGCCAGCAGCTTAACAGGGGAATACGAGCAGTACTTC